A single sample gave rise to the 3 T cell receptor beta chains below, sequenced in a study of blood T cells in healthy people across ages (dated by TCRdb to about 2015). The library was produced with 5' RACE. Reads for this sample came from an Illumina HiSeq 2500. A second PCR of about 6 to 11 cycles was performed with a sample-barcoded 5' primer and a J-beta primer mix. The public reads were run again by TCRdb, first through fastp at Q25 and then through MiXCR, and only productive beta chains were kept. Identical CDR3 protein sequences are pooled into one entry, listed with their most common genes and DNA. Here the sample has 1 million to 1.2 million distinct CDR3 sequences; around two fifths occur a single time. Of the sample, roughly 13% is held by the ten largest clones. Material for sequencing was blood. Receptors were obtained from a man aged 18 to 29 in good health.

This chain links TRBV12-3 or TRBV12-4 with TRBJ1-2; TRBD1 matches at 8 bases. This CDR3 contains 15 residues. Trimming removed 5 bases from V and 2 bases from J; junction bases left unmatched: 7. The CDR3 DNA is TGTGCCAGCAGTCCCTATTCAGGGGGCAACTATGGCTACACCTTC. Amino acids: CASSPYSGGNYGYTF.

V is TRBV7-9 and J is TRBJ1-5; a weak D match, TRBD1 (5 bases). The CDR3 is 17 residues long. Trimming removed 1 base from V and 8 bases from J, with 21 bases in between. The germline V gene encodes CDR1 SEHNR and CDR2 FQNEAQ (reference sequence). CDR3 sequence reads: CASSLVGGGEIGKPQHF. CDR3 coding DNA: TGTGCCAGCAGCTTAGTGGGTGGGGGGGAAATCGGAAAGCCCCAGCATTTT.

The J gene is TRBJ2-3, the V gene TRBV10-3; 7 bases map to TRBD1. With 0 bases clipped from V and 2 bases from J, the junction kept 8 bases outside the gene matches. This CDR3 is built from 17 residues. Germline V gene lookup returns CDR1 ENHRY and CDR2 SYGVKD. This chain's CDR3 is CAISESSQTGDTDTQYF. The CDR3 DNA follows: TGTGCCATCAGTGAGTCGTCCCAAACAGGGGACACAGATACGCAGTATTTT.